The next 2 T cell receptor beta chains were all read from a single sample in a study of vaccination and CD4 T cells after COVID-19. Sequenced with the Oncomine TCR Beta short-read assay was DNA taken from cultured CD4+ T cells. TCRdb re-derived calls from the PCR reads in MiXCR, one entry per CDR3 protein. The table lists some 5,400 distinct CDR3 sequences, 35% to 50% of them singletons. Sample treatment: roughly 10-day PBMC culture with coronavirus spike peptide pools or control peptides (ViraFEST assay). No antigens are known for them. What was sequenced was CD4+ T cells from blood, cultured in vitro. These receptors all stem from a human donor who had recovered from COVID-19.

This clonotype has a handful of counts. The rearrangement links TRBV20-1 to TRBJ1-1; tentative D call: TRBD1 (6 bases). The CDR3 length is 16 residues. CDR1 is DFQATT and CDR2 is SNEGSKA in the germline V gene (reference sequence). Trimming took 1 base from V and 2 from J, leaving 17 bases between them. The CDR3 protein is CSARAWGRGANTEAFF. The CDR3 nucleotides are TGCAGTGCTAGAGCCTGGGGGAGGGGGGCCAACACTGAAGCTTTCTTT.

V gene TRBV4-2 combines with J gene TRBJ2-3, with 12 bases identical to TRBD2. With V trimmed by 4 bases and J by 1 base, 6 bases remained unmatched. Germline-derived CDR1 and CDR2 are LGHNA and YNFKEQ. The CDR3 loop spans 17 amino acids. CDR3 residues: CASSPRTSGEGTDTQYF. The CDR3 DNA reads TGTGCCAGCAGCCCTCGGACTAGCGGGGAAGGCACAGATACGCAGTATTTT.